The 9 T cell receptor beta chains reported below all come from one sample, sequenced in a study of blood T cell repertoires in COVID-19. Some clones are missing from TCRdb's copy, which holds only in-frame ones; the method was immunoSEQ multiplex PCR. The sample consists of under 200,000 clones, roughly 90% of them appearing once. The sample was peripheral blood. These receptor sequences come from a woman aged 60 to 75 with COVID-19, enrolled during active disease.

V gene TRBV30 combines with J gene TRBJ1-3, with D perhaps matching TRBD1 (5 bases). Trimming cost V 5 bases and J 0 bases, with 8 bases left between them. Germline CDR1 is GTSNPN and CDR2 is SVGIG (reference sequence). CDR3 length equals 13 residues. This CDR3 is CAWDRRSGNTIYF. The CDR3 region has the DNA TGTGCCTGGGACAGACGCTCTGGAAACACCATATATTTT.

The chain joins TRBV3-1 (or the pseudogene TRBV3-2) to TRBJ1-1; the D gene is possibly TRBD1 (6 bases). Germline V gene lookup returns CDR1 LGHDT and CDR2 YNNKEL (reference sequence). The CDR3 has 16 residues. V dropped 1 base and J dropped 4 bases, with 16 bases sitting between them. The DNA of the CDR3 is TGTGCCAGCAGCCAAGCGAGGGGGGGAGGTGGCACTGAAGCTTTCTTT. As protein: CASSQARGGGGTEAFF.

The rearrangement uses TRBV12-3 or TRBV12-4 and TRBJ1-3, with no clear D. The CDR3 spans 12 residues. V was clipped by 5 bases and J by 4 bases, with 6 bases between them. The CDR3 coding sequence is TGTGCCAGCAGTCCTCGGGGAAACACCATATATTTT. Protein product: CASSPRGNTIYF.

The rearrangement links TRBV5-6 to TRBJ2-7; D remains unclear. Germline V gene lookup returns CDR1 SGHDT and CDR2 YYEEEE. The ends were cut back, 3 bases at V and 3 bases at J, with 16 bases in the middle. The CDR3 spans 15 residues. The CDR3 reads CASSSAPPSYYEQYF. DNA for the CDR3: TGTGCCAGCAGCTCGGCCCCTCCTAGTTACTACGAGCAGTACTTC.

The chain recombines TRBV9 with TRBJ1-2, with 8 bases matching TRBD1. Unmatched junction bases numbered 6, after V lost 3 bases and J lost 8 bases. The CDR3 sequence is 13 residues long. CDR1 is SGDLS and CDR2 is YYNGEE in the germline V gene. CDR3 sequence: CASSGYRGDGYTF. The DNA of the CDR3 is TGTGCCAGCAGCGGCTACAGGGGGGACGGCTACACCTTC.

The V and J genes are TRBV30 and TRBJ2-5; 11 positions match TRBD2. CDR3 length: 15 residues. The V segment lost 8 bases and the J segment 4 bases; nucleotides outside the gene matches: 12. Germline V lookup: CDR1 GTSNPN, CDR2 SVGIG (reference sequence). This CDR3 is CARTQTSGNRETQYF. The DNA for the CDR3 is TGTGCCCGAACCCAGACTAGCGGGAACAGAGAGACCCAGTACTTC.

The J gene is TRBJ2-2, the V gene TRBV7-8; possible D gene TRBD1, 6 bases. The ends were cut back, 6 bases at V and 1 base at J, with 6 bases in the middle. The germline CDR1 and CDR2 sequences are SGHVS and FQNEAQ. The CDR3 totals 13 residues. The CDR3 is CASRTGNTGELFF. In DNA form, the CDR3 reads TGTGCCAGCAGGACAGGGAACACCGGGGAGCTGTTTTTT.

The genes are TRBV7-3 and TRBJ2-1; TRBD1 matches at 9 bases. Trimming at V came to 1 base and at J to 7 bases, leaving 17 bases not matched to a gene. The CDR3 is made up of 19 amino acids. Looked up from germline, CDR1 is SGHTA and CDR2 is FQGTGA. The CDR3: CASSLKEHRQGVTGNEQFF. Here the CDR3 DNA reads TGTGCCAGCAGCTTAAAGGAGCATAGACAGGGGGTCACGGGTAATGAGCAGTTCTTC.

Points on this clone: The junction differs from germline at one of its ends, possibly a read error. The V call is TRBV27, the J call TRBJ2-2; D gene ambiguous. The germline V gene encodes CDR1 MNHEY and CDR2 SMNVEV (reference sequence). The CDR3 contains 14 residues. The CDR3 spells CASSLSENAGELFF. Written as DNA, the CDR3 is TGTGCCAGCAGTTTATCAGAGAACGCCGGGGAGCTGTTTTTT.